One and the same sample provided the 32 T cell receptor beta chains below, sequenced in a study of yellow fever vaccine responses in identical twins. TCRdb re-analysed the RT-PCR reads in MiXCR, keeping a single row per CDR3 protein. The sample has 1,200 or so distinct CDR3 sequences, approximately 90% seen once. The specimen comprised T cells from blood (PBMCs), unsorted or a sorted subset (not recorded which), sampled before or after yellow fever vaccination (not recorded which). The receptors stem from a female donor who received the yellow fever vaccine.

This chain connects TRBV11-2 to TRBJ2-4; D call uncertain. Germline CDR1 is SGHAT and CDR2 is FQNNGV. CDR3 length equals 14 residues. Trimming took 5 bases from V and 0 from J, leaving 8 bases between them. For the CDR3, the DNA is TGTGCCAGCAGCCCTCATAAAGCCAAAAACATTCAGTACTTC. It encodes CASSPHKAKNIQYF. The whole variable domain, remainder taken from reference TRBV11-2 and TRBJ2-4, is EAGVAQSPRYKIIEKRQSVAFWCNPISGHATLYWYQQILGQGPKLLIQFQNNGVVDDSQLPKDRFSAERLKGVDSTLKIQPAKLEDSAVYLCASSPHKAKNIQYFGAGTRLSVL.

The chain couples TRBV18 to TRBJ2-3; D gene ambiguous. V lost 3 bases, J lost 0 bases, and 7 bases lay in between. The germline V gene encodes CDR1 KGHSH and CDR2 LQKENI. This CDR3 has 14 amino acids. CDR3 amino acids: CASSPRTSTDTQYF. Here the CDR3 DNA reads TGTGCCAGCTCACCCCGGACGAGCACAGATACGCAGTATTTT.

The chain employs TRBV5-1 and TRBJ2-4; 11 bases line up with TRBD2. CDR1 SGHRS and CDR2 YFSETQ come from the germline V gene. The V segment lost 3 bases and the J segment 7 bases; nucleotides outside the gene matches: 6. The CDR3 runs 15 residues. The CDR3 reads CASSSTSGSGNIQYF. In DNA form, the CDR3 reads TGCGCCAGCAGCTCCACTAGCGGGAGCGGGAACATTCAGTACTTC. The full variable domain, rest sourced from reference TRBV5-1 and TRBJ2-4, is KAGVTQTPRYLIKTRGQQVTLSCSPISGHRSVSWYQQTPGQGLQFLFEYFSETQRNKGNFPGRFSGRQFSNSRSEMNVSTLELGDSALYLCASSSTSGSGNIQYFGAGTRLSVL.

This clonotype was detected once. The chain carries TRBV20-1 and TRBJ1-6; D not resolved. From germline, CDR1 is DFQATT and CDR2 SNEGSKA (reference sequence). This CDR3 region has 11 residues. V was trimmed by 3 bases and J by 10 bases, leaving 7 bases between them. The CDR3 sequence: CSASTASPLHF. The CDR3 region has the DNA TGCAGTGCTAGCACAGCCTCACCCCTCCACTTT.

The rearrangement joins TRBV28 to TRBJ1-2; possibly TRBD1 for D (5 bases). The germline CDR1 and CDR2 sequences are MDHEN and SYDVKM. Trimming removed 3 bases from V and 4 bases from J, with 9 bases in between. This CDR3 is 13 amino acids long. The CDR3 nucleotides read TGTGCCAGCAGTTTCTCCGACAGCTATGGCTACACCTTC. Encoded protein: CASSFSDSYGYTF.

The CDR3: CSASLASDEQFF. The CDR3 coding sequence is TGCAGTGCTTCTCTAGCGAGTGATGAGCAGTTCTTC. The chain employs TRBV20-1 and TRBJ2-1; possible D gene TRBD2, 6 bases. This CDR3 contains 12 residues. V gave up 5 bases and J gave up 8 bases, with 13 bases separating them. Germline CDR1 reads DFQATT; CDR2 reads SNEGSKA (reference sequence).

The chain combines TRBV5-1 with TRBJ2-1, with 11 bases identical to TRBD2. V was clipped by 0 bases and J by 8 bases; unmatched bases: 13. This CDR3 comprises 18 residues. Looked up from germline, CDR1 is SGHRS and CDR2 is YFSETQ. The CDR3 loop is CASSLGRYLAGGMDEQFF. CDR3 bases: TGCGCCAGCAGCTTGGGCCGATATCTAGCGGGAGGTATGGATGAGCAGTTCTTC.

The chain combines TRBV12-3 or TRBV12-4 with TRBJ2-7; 13 positions agree with TRBD2. The V segment lost 8 bases and the J segment 4 bases; nucleotides outside the gene matches: 5. The CDR3 consists of 14 residues. For the CDR3, the DNA is TGTGCCAGCGCCCGGACTAGCGGGAGATACGAGCAGTACTTC. This gives the protein CASARTSGRYEQYF.

V usage is TRBV11-1 and J usage is TRBJ2-1, with TRBD1 as a possible D gene (6 bases). The germline V and J ends were trimmed by 5 bases and 8 bases, with 13 bases remaining between them. Per the germline V gene, CDR1 is SGHAT and CDR2 is FQDESV (reference sequence). The CDR3 totals 13 residues. This CDR3 reads CASSPRGRDEQFF. CDR3 DNA sequence: TGTGCCAGCAGCCCCAGGGGTCGAGATGAGCAGTTCTTC.

The chain employs TRBV5-6 and TRBJ2-7; D is unresolved. The germline gives CDR1 SGHDT, CDR2 YYEEEE. This CDR3 comprises 13 residues. With 4 bases removed from V and 3 bases from J, the gap between germline ends came to 11 bases. The DNA for the CDR3 is TGTGCCAGCAGCCTGGAACGGAGCTACGAGCAGTACGTC. This translates into CASSLERSYEQYV.

The genes are TRBV27 and TRBJ1-4; 7 bases match TRBD1. CDR1 is MNHEY, CDR2 SMNVEV, per germline (reference sequence). V shed 8 bases, J shed 0 bases, and the junction held 6 bases outside the gene matches. The CDR3 length is 15 residues. The CDR3 DNA sequence: TGTGCCAGCCGACGACAGGGTTCAACTAATGAAAAACTGTTTTTT. Protein: CASRRQGSTNEKLFF.

This chain uses TRBV11-3 with TRBJ2-3; 9 bases match TRBD1. The CDR3 extends over 15 amino acids. CDR1 is SGHNT, CDR2 YENEEA, per germline. V lost 5 bases to trimming and J lost 1 base; unmatched junction nucleotides: 4. The CDR3 loop is CASSARTGGTDTQYF. CDR3 DNA sequence: TGTGCCAGCAGCGCCCGGACAGGGGGCACAGATACGCAGTATTTT.

This clonotype showed up just a few times. The chain employs TRBV15 and TRBJ1-5; D might be TRBD1 (6 bases). With 0 bases removed from V and 9 bases from J, the gap between germline ends came to 9 bases. The germline CDR1 and CDR2 sequences are LNHNV and YYDKDF (reference sequence). This CDR3 is 13 amino acids long. In DNA form, the CDR3 reads TGTGCCACCAGCAGAGAGGACAGCTCGCCCCAGCATTTT. Translating gives CATSREDSSPQHF.

The chain is built from TRBV7-3 and TRBJ2-1, with TRBD1 identical over 7 bases. V shed 6 bases, J shed 4 bases, and the junction held 3 bases outside the gene matches. From germline, CDR1 is SGHTA and CDR2 FQGTGA. The CDR3 contains 13 residues. The CDR3 DNA is TGTGCCAGCAGTACAGGGGAATACAATGAGCAGTTCTTC. This gives the protein CASSTGEYNEQFF.

The J gene is TRBJ2-7, the V gene TRBV7-3; 8 nucleotides align to TRBD2. The CDR3 loop spans 13 amino acids. V shed 1 base and J 4 bases; nucleotides not matched to a gene: 0. Germline assignment: CDR1 SGHTA and CDR2 FQGTGA. The DNA for the CDR3 is TGTGCCAGCAGCTTAATAGCGGGGTACGAGCAGTACTTC. This sequence encodes CASSLIAGYEQYF.

V gene TRBV29-1 combines with J gene TRBJ2-1; TRBD1 matches at 7 bases. The V gene's germline CDR1 is SQVTM and CDR2 ANQGSEA. Unmatched junction bases numbered 14, after V lost 7 bases and J lost 8 bases. The CDR3 sequence is 14 residues long. This CDR3 is CSARDSPPFDEQFF. In DNA, the CDR3 is TGCAGCGCTAGGGACAGCCCCCCTTTCGATGAGCAGTTCTTC.

V is TRBV20-1 and J is TRBJ2-3; 8 positions agree with TRBD2. The V and J ends lost 1 base and 4 bases, in that order; junction bases with no gene match: 7. This CDR3 is built from 15 residues. Germline V gene data show CDR1 as DFQATT and CDR2 as SNEGSKA (reference sequence). In DNA form, the CDR3 reads TGCAGTGCTAGAGGACTAGCGCTGGGAGCAGATACGCAGTATTTT. It is translated as CSARGLALGADTQYF.

The chain uses TRBV12-3 or TRBV12-4 and TRBJ2-7; D ambiguous. This CDR3 spans 14 amino acids. V was cut by 2 bases and J by 6 bases, with 14 bases left in between. In nucleotides, the CDR3 is TGTGCCAGCAGTTTAATCCCCCAGCAGAGCGAGCAGTACTTC. This gives the protein CASSLIPQQSEQYF.

The genes are TRBV6-5 and TRBJ1-5; 7 bases agree with TRBD1. The CDR3 spans 15 residues. CDR1 and CDR2 from the germline V gene are MNHEY and SVGAGI. J lost 5 bases, V lost 2 bases, and 6 bases had no gene match. CDR3 sequence (DNA): TGTGCCAGCAGTTACAGGAGGGGGCCGGATCAGCCCCAGCATTTT. The encoded protein is CASSYRRGPDQPQHF.

This sequence joins TRBV11-3 and TRBJ2-2, with D possibly being TRBD1 (7 bases). Germline V gives CDR1 SGHNT, CDR2 YENEEA. Trimming removed 5 bases from V and 6 bases from J, with 16 bases in between. CDR3 size: 15 residues. The CDR3 is CASSVDRRDAGELFF. CDR3 nucleotides: TGTGCCAGCAGCGTGGACAGGCGGGATGCCGGGGAGCTGTTTTTT.

In this sample, this clonotype turned up once. The rearrangement links TRBV2 to TRBJ1-2; D remains ambiguous. Per the germline V gene, CDR1 is SNHLY and CDR2 is FYNNEI. The CDR3 length is 13 residues. V lost 4 bases, J lost 3 bases, and 9 bases lay in between. This chain's CDR3 is CASSVSQDYGYTF. For the CDR3, the DNA is TGTGCCAGCAGTGTGTCACAAGACTATGGCTACACCTTC.

The gene calls are TRBV4-3 and TRBJ1-2, with TRBD1 matching 8 bases. V shed 0 bases and J 4 bases; nucleotides not matched to a gene: 7. The CDR3 sequence is 16 residues long. From germline, CDR1 is LGHNA and CDR2 YSLEER. CDR3: CASSQDRGHRGYGYTF. CDR3 sequence (DNA): TGCGCCAGCAGCCAAGACAGGGGGCATCGGGGCTATGGCTACACCTTC.

This clonotype was observed a handful of times. The CDR3 nucleotides read TGCGCTCCACCTTTGGGTCAGCCCCAGCATTTT. This encodes CAPPLGQPQHF. V is TRBV23-1 and J is TRBJ1-5; D unclear. TRBV23-1 is classed as an ORF, of uncertain function. The CDR3 contains 11 residues.

The chain is built from TRBV4-1 and TRBJ1-1, with D tentatively TRBD1 (5 bases). There are 15 residues in the CDR3. V was trimmed by 0 bases and J by 6 bases, leaving 14 bases between them. Per the germline V gene, CDR1 is MGHRA and CDR2 is YSYEKL. In DNA form, the CDR3 reads TGCGCCAGCAGCCAAGAGGGGGGGATGAGGTCTGAAGCTTTCTTT. Its protein is CASSQEGGMRSEAFF.

V and J are TRBV6-2 or TRBV6-3 and TRBJ2-2; TRBD1 matches at 9 bases. The CDR3 runs to 16 residues. In germline, CDR1 is MNHEY, CDR2 SVGEGT. Trimming at V came to 1 base and at J to 3 bases, leaving 3 bases not matched to a gene. Here the CDR3 DNA reads TGTGCCAGCAGTTACTGGACAGGGGAAGACACCGGGGAGCTGTTTTTT. This encodes CASSYWTGEDTGELFF.

V and J are TRBV24-1 and TRBJ2-3; TRBD2 might be the D (6 bases). Trimming took 2 bases from V and 4 from J, leaving 12 bases between them. CDR1 and CDR2 from the germline V gene are KGHDR and SFDVKD. This CDR3 comprises 15 residues. The CDR3 loop reads CATSDSATRADTQYF. The CDR3 nucleotides read TGTGCCACCAGTGATTCCGCGACTAGGGCAGATACGCAGTATTTT.

Written as DNA, the CDR3 is TGTGCCAGCAGCTTACCCGGGTGGGGATCACCCCTCCACTTT. Translation: CASSLPGWGSPLHF. This chain links TRBV7-6 with TRBJ1-6, with unresolved D. CDR1 SGHVS and CDR2 FNYEAQ come from the germline V gene. CDR3 length: 14 residues. V shed 2 bases and J shed 10 bases, with 12 bases lying between them.

The chain combines TRBV7-3 with TRBJ2-3; 11 positions agree with TRBD2. With 3 bases clipped from V and 4 bases from J, the junction kept 6 bases outside the gene matches. From germline, CDR1 is SGHTA and CDR2 FQGTGA. This CDR3 has 16 amino acids. In nucleotides, the CDR3 is TGTGCCAGCAGCTTCATTAGCGGGAGGGCCGCAGATACGCAGTATTTT. It is translated as CASSFISGRAADTQYF.

This rearrangement joins TRBV27 to TRBJ2-7; the D is unclear. From germline, CDR1 is MNHEY and CDR2 SMNVEV (reference sequence). Trimming removed 4 bases at V and 2 bases at J, with 9 bases between. The CDR3 covers 13 residues. For the CDR3, the DNA is TGTGCCAGCAGTTCAGGCAGTCCCTACGAGCAGTACGTC. Its translation is CASSSGSPYEQYV.

The genes are TRBV4-3 and TRBJ1-2; D not resolved. Germline CDR1 is LGHNA and CDR2 is YSLEER. The CDR3 runs to 14 residues. The ends were cut back, 0 bases at V and 2 bases at J, with 7 bases in the middle. CDR3 in amino acids: CASSQDHQNYGYTF. The CDR3 DNA sequence: TGCGCCAGCAGCCAAGATCACCAGAACTATGGCTACACCTTC.

The chain has TRBV6-1 and TRBJ1-2, with TRBD1 matching over 9 bases. Germline V gene sequence: CDR1 MNHNS, CDR2 SASEGT. Trimming removed 6 bases from V and 4 bases from J; junction bases left unmatched: 6. The CDR3 spans 14 residues. The CDR3, as DNA: TGTGCCAGCAGAAGAGGACAGGGGCGCTATGGCTACACCTTC. This codes for CASRRGQGRYGYTF.

The table lists this clonotype with a count of one. The CDR3 DNA sequence: TGCGCCAGCAGCCAAAACCCTCTGATAATGAACACTGAAGCTTTCTTT. It encodes CASSQNPLIMNTEAFF. The V call is TRBV4-3, the J call TRBJ1-1; D gene unclear. V was trimmed by 2 bases and J by 0 bases, leaving 13 bases between them. CDR3 size: 16 residues. CDR1 is LGHNA and CDR2 is YSLEER in the germline V gene.